This is a list of T cell receptor beta chains from one sample in a study of blood T cell repertoires in COVID-19. Using immunoSEQ multiplex PCR, the repertoire was profiled, and TCRdb retains in-frame clones only, with some absent. The sample consists of 300,000 to 400,000 clones, around 86% of them appearing once. The sample taken for sequencing was peripheral blood. These receptors originate from a man aged 50-60 years with active or convalescent COVID-19. The CDR3 runs from the conserved cysteine through the conserved F or W. Each record gives: clone size, D gene, J gene, V gene, CDR3 DNA, CDR3 protein. A D gene is named only where the DNA matches it firmly. Where a row states a size, it is once, few, many or the class of an expanded clone; other rows omit it.

clone size: once
D gene: -
J gene: TRBJ2-7
V gene: TRBV3-1/TRBV3-2
CDR3 DNA: TGTGCCAGCAGCGCGACGGGTTCCTACGAGCAGTACTTC
CDR3 protein: CASSATGSYEQYF

clone size: -
D gene: -
J gene: TRBJ2-3
V gene: TRBV7-9
CDR3 DNA: TGTGCCAGCAGCCAAAGACTAGGCTCTGGAACAGATACGCAGTATTTT
CDR3 protein: CASSQRLGSGTDTQYF

clone size: -
D gene: TRBD2
J gene: TRBJ2-5
V gene: TRBV9
CDR3 DNA: TGTGCCAGCAGCGTTAGCTCCCCTATCTCGGGACTAGCGGATTCTCAAGAGACCCAGTACTTC
CDR3 protein: CASSVSSPISGLADSQETQYF

clone size: -
D gene: TRBD1
J gene: TRBJ2-7
V gene: TRBV5-1
CDR3 DNA: TGCGCCAGCAGCCAGACAACAGGGGGCAGGTACGAGCAGTACTTC
CDR3 protein: CASSQTTGGRYEQYF

clone size: -
D gene: -
J gene: TRBJ1-5
V gene: TRBV28
CDR3 DNA: TGTGCCAGCAGTTTGATAGATCAGCCCCAGCATTTT
CDR3 protein: CASSLIDQPQHF

clone size: -
D gene: -
J gene: TRBJ1-4
V gene: TRBV5-4
CDR3 DNA: TGTGCCAGCAGAGAGACAGGCGATAATGAAAAACTGTTTTTT
CDR3 protein: CASRETGDNEKLFF

clone size: -
D gene: TRBD2
J gene: TRBJ2-1
V gene: TRBV7-9
CDR3 DNA: TGTGCCAGCAGAGGACTAGCGGGGGCGTCCTACAATGAGCAGTTCTTC
CDR3 protein: CASRGLAGASYNEQFF

clone size: -
D gene: -
J gene: TRBJ2-7
V gene: TRBV6-5
CDR3 DNA: TGTGCCAGCAGTTACGGGAGGATTGAGTACTTC
CDR3 protein: CASSYGRIEYF

clone size: -
D gene: TRBD2
J gene: TRBJ2-2
V gene: TRBV29-1
CDR3 DNA: TGCAGCGTTATAGCGGGAGGGAACACCGGGGAGCTGTTTTTT
CDR3 protein: CSVIAGGNTGELFF

clone size: -
D gene: -
J gene: TRBJ2-6
V gene: TRBV18
CDR3 DNA: TGTGCCAGCTCACTGTTCGATATCAGTGGGGCCAACGTCCTGACTTTC
CDR3 protein: CASSLFDISGANVLTF

clone size: once
D gene: TRBD1
J gene: TRBJ1-1
V gene: TRBV30
CDR3 DNA: TGTGCCTGGAGATACAAACCGGGACAGGGTGGTTCTGAAGCTTTCTTT
CDR3 protein: CAWRYKPGQGGSEAFF

clone size: -
D gene: -
J gene: TRBJ1-6
V gene: TRBV30
CDR3 DNA: TGTGCCTGGAGCGTCGGGGGATATACGAATTCACCCCTCCACTTT
CDR3 protein: CAWSVGGYTNSPLHF

clone size: -
D gene: -
J gene: TRBJ2-3
V gene: TRBV7-8
CDR3 DNA: TGTGCCAGCAGCTTAGGTGCGGATACGAGCACAGATACGCAGTATTTT
CDR3 protein: CASSLGADTSTDTQYF

clone size: -
D gene: -
J gene: TRBJ1-2
V gene: TRBV30
CDR3 DNA: TGTGCCTGGTCTCAGGGATCCTATGGCTACACCTTC
CDR3 protein: CAWSQGSYGYTF

clone size: -
D gene: TRBD1
J gene: TRBJ1-1
V gene: TRBV6-5
CDR3 DNA: TGTGCCAGCAGTTACCTCCCCCTGGACAGGGCCGATGAAGCTTTCTTT
CDR3 protein: CASSYLPLDRADEAFF

clone size: -
D gene: TRBD2
J gene: TRBJ2-3
V gene: TRBV3-1/TRBV3-2
CDR3 DNA: TGTGCCAGCAGCCCTAGCGGGATCACAGATACGCAGTATTTT
CDR3 protein: CASSPSGITDTQYF

clone size: -
D gene: -
J gene: TRBJ2-2
V gene: TRBV6-5
CDR3 DNA: TGTGCCAGCAAAGGGGGCGGGGTATACACCGGGGAGCTGTTTTTT
CDR3 protein: CASKGGGVYTGELFF

clone size: -
D gene: TRBD1
J gene: TRBJ2-7
V gene: TRBV5-4
CDR3 DNA: TGTGCCAGCAGCTTGGCAGGGGGCGACGAGCAGTACTTC
CDR3 protein: CASSLAGGDEQYF

clone size: -
D gene: -
J gene: TRBJ2-5
V gene: TRBV4-1
CDR3 DNA: TGCGCCAGCAGCCAAAGGGGGGGGCAAGAGACCCAGTACTTC
CDR3 protein: CASSQRGGQETQYF

clone size: -
D gene: TRBD1
J gene: TRBJ2-7
V gene: TRBV28
CDR3 DNA: TGTGCCAGCATTGGGACAGGGGAAGAGCAGTACTTC
CDR3 protein: CASIGTGEEQYF

clone size: -
D gene: -
J gene: TRBJ2-3
V gene: TRBV5-4
CDR3 DNA: TGTGCCAGCAGCTCGGTGCCTGCAGATACGCAGTATTTT
CDR3 protein: CASSSVPADTQYF

clone size: once
D gene: TRBD1
J gene: TRBJ1-6
V gene: TRBV3-1/TRBV3-2
CDR3 DNA: TGTGCCAGCAGCGGGACAGGGTCCCATTCACCCCTCCACTTT
CDR3 protein: CASSGTGSHSPLHF

clone size: -
D gene: -
J gene: TRBJ1-5
V gene: TRBV18
CDR3 DNA: TGTGCCAGCTCACCACTTGCGGGCCAACCTAGCATTCAGCCCCAGCATTTT
CDR3 protein: CASSPLAGQPSIQPQHF

clone size: -
D gene: TRBD1
J gene: TRBJ2-5
V gene: TRBV7-9
CDR3 DNA: TGTGCCAGCAGCTTAGCGGGGACAGGCCAAGAGACCCAGTACTTC
CDR3 protein: CASSLAGTGQETQYF

clone size: -
D gene: TRBD2
J gene: TRBJ2-2
V gene: TRBV7-8
CDR3 DNA: TGTGCCAGCAGTCGCCGGACTAGCGGGGGGGGAAACACCGGGGAGCTGTTTTTT
CDR3 protein: CASSRRTSGGGNTGELFF

clone size: -
D gene: -
J gene: TRBJ1-5
V gene: TRBV5-4
CDR3 DNA: TGTGCCAGCAGCTTCGGGGGGCGCGAAAGCAATCAGCCCCAGCATTTT
CDR3 protein: CASSFGGRESNQPQHF

clone size: -
D gene: TRBD1
J gene: TRBJ1-1
V gene: TRBV28
CDR3 DNA: TGTGCCAGCAGTTCTTTACGGACAGGGTTATTGTTGGACACTGAAGCTTTCTTT
CDR3 protein: CASSSLRTGLLLDTEAFF

clone size: -
D gene: TRBD1
J gene: TRBJ2-2
V gene: TRBV7-9
CDR3 DNA: TGTGCCAGCAGCCGGGACAGGGGGCAAGCTAAGTACACCGGGGAGCTGTTTTTT
CDR3 protein: CASSRDRGQAKYTGELFF

clone size: -
D gene: TRBD1
J gene: TRBJ2-5
V gene: TRBV5-1
CDR3 DNA: TGCGCCAGCAGCAGCCACGGACAGGGCCACGAGACCCAGTACTTC
CDR3 protein: CASSSHGQGHETQYF

clone size: few
D gene: TRBD1
J gene: TRBJ1-2
V gene: TRBV5-6
CDR3 DNA: TGTGCCAGCAGCTCCCCAGGACAGGGGTTTTCTAACTATGGCTACACCTTC
CDR3 protein: CASSSPGQGFSNYGYTF

clone size: -
D gene: TRBD1
J gene: TRBJ1-2
V gene: TRBV4-1
CDR3 DNA: TGCGCCAGCAGCCACCCGGGACAGGGGGCGGCTGGCTACACCTTC
CDR3 protein: CASSHPGQGAAGYTF

clone size: -
D gene: TRBD2
J gene: TRBJ2-5
V gene: TRBV18
CDR3 DNA: TGTGCCAGCTCCTCGGGACTAGCGGGGGGTCACCAAGAGACCCAGTACTTC
CDR3 protein: CASSSGLAGGHQETQYF

clone size: -
D gene: -
J gene: TRBJ1-6
V gene: TRBV7-2
CDR3 DNA: TGTGCCAGCAGCTTATCATCTCCAGATAATTCACCCCTCCACTTT
CDR3 protein: CASSLSSPDNSPLHF

clone size: -
D gene: -
J gene: TRBJ1-2
V gene: TRBV19
CDR3 DNA: TGTGCCAGTAGCCCTTTGACGGGTTATGGCTACACCTTC
CDR3 protein: CASSPLTGYGYTF

clone size: -
D gene: TRBD1
J gene: TRBJ1-3
V gene: TRBV6-6
CDR3 DNA: TGTGCCAGCAGTCCGCGCCCCGGGACAGGGGTTGGAAACACCATATATTTT
CDR3 protein: CASSPRPGTGVGNTIYF

clone size: -
D gene: -
J gene: TRBJ1-2
V gene: TRBV30
CDR3 DNA: TGTGCCTGGGGCCCTCTTGGCTACACCTTC
CDR3 protein: CAWGPLGYTF

clone size: -
D gene: TRBD2
J gene: TRBJ2-1
V gene: TRBV6-2/TRBV6-3
CDR3 DNA: TGTGCCAGCAGTTACTGGACTAGCGGGGTCTACAATGAGCAGTTCTTC
CDR3 protein: CASSYWTSGVYNEQFF

clone size: -
D gene: TRBD1
J gene: TRBJ1-2
V gene: TRBV4-3
CDR3 DNA: TGCGCCAGCAGCCAAGCGCATCAGGGGGCGTATGGCTACACCTTC
CDR3 protein: CASSQAHQGAYGYTF

clone size: -
D gene: -
J gene: TRBJ2-2
V gene: TRBV9
CDR3 DNA: TGTGCCAGCAGACGGGCAGGGGACACCGGGGAGCTGTTTTTT
CDR3 protein: CASRRAGDTGELFF

clone size: -
D gene: TRBD1
J gene: TRBJ2-2
V gene: TRBV4-3
CDR3 DNA: TGCGCCAGCAGCCAAGCCCCGAGGGGGACAGATAACACCGGGGAGCTGTTTTTT
CDR3 protein: CASSQAPRGTDNTGELFF

clone size: -
D gene: TRBD2
J gene: TRBJ2-1
V gene: TRBV2
CDR3 DNA: TGTGCCAGCAGGAACGCGGGGGACTCCTACAATGAGCAGTTCTTC
CDR3 protein: CASRNAGDSYNEQFF

clone size: -
D gene: TRBD1
J gene: TRBJ2-1
V gene: TRBV9
CDR3 DNA: TGTGCCAGCAGCGCATTTTGGACAGGGTTCTCCTACAATGAGCAGTTCTTC
CDR3 protein: CASSAFWTGFSYNEQFF

clone size: -
D gene: TRBD2
J gene: TRBJ2-1
V gene: TRBV11-2
CDR3 DNA: TGTGCCAGCAGTAGGGGACTAGCGGAGAACAATGAGCAGTTCTTC
CDR3 protein: CASSRGLAENNEQFF

clone size: -
D gene: -
J gene: TRBJ2-1
V gene: TRBV2
CDR3 DNA: TGTGCCAGCAGTGAACTTTCTTCGTACAATGAGCAGTTCTTC
CDR3 protein: CASSELSSYNEQFF

clone size: -
D gene: TRBD2
J gene: TRBJ2-7
V gene: TRBV5-6
CDR3 DNA: TGTGCCAGCAGCTTTTTACCGGGACTAGCGTCGAGCTCCTACGAGCAGTACTTC
CDR3 protein: CASSFLPGLASSSYEQYF

clone size: -
D gene: -
J gene: TRBJ1-2
V gene: TRBV28
CDR3 DNA: TGTGCCAGCAGTTATGTGGGTGAGGCTGGGGGCTACACCTTC
CDR3 protein: CASSYVGEAGGYTF

clone size: -
D gene: -
J gene: TRBJ2-3
V gene: TRBV10-1
CDR3 DNA: TGCGCCAGCAGTTCCCAGATCAGCACAGATACGCAGTATTTT
CDR3 protein: CASSSQISTDTQYF

clone size: -
D gene: TRBD1
J gene: TRBJ1-2
V gene: TRBV12-3/TRBV12-4
CDR3 DNA: TGTGCCAGCAGTTTCGGACAGGGGGCTGGCTACACCTTC
CDR3 protein: CASSFGQGAGYTF

clone size: -
D gene: -
J gene: TRBJ1-6
V gene: TRBV7-9
CDR3 DNA: TGTGCCAGCAGCGTTGAACAGGAGAGTTCACCCCTCCACTTT
CDR3 protein: CASSVEQESSPLHF

clone size: -
D gene: -
J gene: TRBJ2-3
V gene: TRBV1
CDR3 DNA: TGCACCAGCAGCCCTGCGAATTGCGGAGATACGCAGTATTTT
CDR3 protein: CTSSPANCGDTQYF

clone size: -
D gene: -
J gene: TRBJ1-1
V gene: TRBV6-5
CDR3 DNA: TGTGCCAGCAGGAGAGATTTGAACACTGAAGCTTTCTTT
CDR3 protein: CASRRDLNTEAFF

clone size: -
D gene: TRBD1
J gene: TRBJ1-5
V gene: TRBV5-5
CDR3 DNA: TGTGCCAGCAGCTTGAGGGACAGCTTTTATAGCAATCAGCCCCAGCATTTT
CDR3 protein: CASSLRDSFYSNQPQHF

clone size: once
D gene: -
J gene: TRBJ2-5
V gene: TRBV6-6
CDR3 DNA: TGTGCCAGCACCACTCCCGGGGAGACCCAGTACTTC
CDR3 protein: CASTTPGETQYF